This T cell receptor (beta chain) was recorded in a study of blood T cell repertoires in COVID-19. This CDR3 is built from 13 residues. V shed 3 bases and J shed 6 bases, with 8 bases lying between them. The repertoire was sequenced with immunoSEQ multiplex PCR; TCRdb's copy has only in-frame clones and lacks some. The sample carries around 100,000 clones, 70% to 90% recorded once. The chain combines TRBV12-3 or TRBV12-4 with TRBJ2-2; D not certain. The TCR sequence derives from a man over 45 in a cohort sampled during active COVID-19. The material sequenced was peripheral blood. CDR3 protein: CASSFRVSGELFF. CDR3 in DNA: TGTGCCAGCAGTTTTAGAGTCTCCGGGGAGCTGTTTTTT.